The 4 T cell receptor beta chains reported below all come from one sample, sequenced in a study of cytomegalovirus exposure and HLA in healthy donors. Primers included in the PCR were 60 Vbeta and 13 Jbeta primers. TCRdb keeps only in-frame clones here, not all; method: immunoSEQ multiplex PCR. There are 40,000 or so clones in the sample, with more than 3% held by the top ten. Sequenced sample: PBMCs. These receptors all come from a male donor in good health and CMV-seronegative.

The rearrangement uses TRBV28 and TRBJ1-3; TRBD1 might be the D (5 bases). The V end was cut by 3 bases, the J end by 2 bases, with 17 bases between. CDR1 MDHEN and CDR2 SYDVKM come from the germline V gene. This CDR3 region has 17 residues. CDR3 DNA: TGTGCCAGCAGTTTTAGCCGGGCAGGGTACGCTGGAAACACCATATATTTT. Translation gives CASSFSRAGYAGNTIYF.

The DNA for the CDR3 is TGCGCCAGCAGCCAAGTATCTTTGAACACTGAAGCTTTCTTT. It encodes CASSQVSLNTEAFF. J is TRBJ1-1 and V is TRBV4-1, with D hard to call. The germline CDR1 and CDR2 sequences are MGHRA and YSYEKL. This CDR3 has 14 residues. V lost 1 base and J 0 bases, leaving 6 bases between the germline ends.

The chain couples TRBV5-1 to TRBJ2-5; D remains unclear. The CDR3 runs to 12 residues. The V and J ends lost 3 bases and 2 bases respectively, with 5 bases between them. Per the germline V gene, CDR1 is SGHRS and CDR2 is YFSETQ. CDR3: CASSYSQETQYF. In DNA, the CDR3 is TGCGCCAGCAGCTACAGTCAAGAGACCCAGTACTTC.

The chain uses TRBV5-6 and TRBJ1-5, with 8 bases lining up with TRBD1. Trimming removed 0 bases from V and 6 bases from J; junction bases left unmatched: 8. The V gene's germline CDR1 is SGHDT and CDR2 YYEEEE. The CDR3 has 16 amino acids. The CDR3 DNA reads as TGTGCCAGCAGCTTGGGGGGGACAGGTGGGGCTCAGCCCCAGCATTTT. Translation gives CASSLGGTGGAQPQHF.